One and the same sample provided the 12 T cell receptor beta chains below, sequenced in a study of OX40 agonist ivuxolimab in advanced cancers. The data were produced by immunoSEQ multiplex PCR, yet TCRdb's version contains in-frame clones alone and is incomplete. The sample carries about 90,000 clones, approximately 90% recorded once. Sequences were derived from CD4+ or CD8+ T cells sorted from blood, sampled in a trial of the OX40 agonist ivuxolimab. These receptors all come from an adult with an advanced solid tumor such as melanoma, head and neck, liver or kidney cancer.

V and J are TRBV19 and TRBJ2-5; tentatively, D is TRBD1 (7 bases). The CDR3 is 15 amino acids. Trimming left V 3 bases short and J 2 bases short, with 13 bases between. Per the germline V gene, CDR1 is LNHDA and CDR2 is SQIVND (reference sequence). The CDR3 DNA reads TGTGCCAGTAGTATTCGCGGGACAGAGCAAGAGACCCAGTACTTC. It is translated as CASSIRGTEQETQYF.

Only a few counts were recorded for this clone. This chain links TRBV6-5 with TRBJ1-5; D ambiguous. This CDR3 has 14 residues. Germline values: CDR1 MNHEY, CDR2 SVGAGI. Deletions cut 6 bases from V and 7 bases from J, with 16 bases between. Here the CDR3 DNA reads TGTGCCAGCAGCCGAAGCACTGTCACCCAGCCCCAGCATTTT. Its protein product is CASSRSTVTQPQHF.

This clone qualifies as medium-sized. The chain is built from TRBV15 and TRBJ2-7, with 8 bases matching TRBD1. Per the germline V gene, CDR1 is LNHNV and CDR2 is YYDKDF (reference sequence). With V trimmed by 3 bases and J by 6 bases, 13 bases remained unmatched. This CDR3 is 16 amino acids long. The CDR3 DNA is TGTGCCACCAGCAGCGGACAGGGACTCGAGGTGAGCGAGCAGTACTTC. Translation gives CATSSGQGLEVSEQYF.

This chain uses TRBV18 with TRBJ2-1; D is unresolved. Trimming took off 1 base at V and 4 bases at J, with 11 bases between the two ends. The CDR3 is 15 amino acids. Looked up from germline, CDR1 is KGHSH and CDR2 is LQKENI. CDR3 region: CASSPRGRVYNEQFF. Written as DNA, the CDR3 is TGTGCCAGCTCACCACGGGGAAGGGTATACAATGAGCAGTTCTTC.

In regard to this clone: One end of the junction is discordant with germline, which a read error may explain. The chain employs TRBV4-1 and TRBJ2-2; the match to TRBD2 covers 9 bases. CDR1 MGHRA and CDR2 YSYEKL come from the germline V gene. CDR3 length: 15 amino acids. For the CDR3, the DNA is TGTGCCAGCAGCTTAGAAGCGGGAGGCACCGGGGAGCTGTTTTTT. Translation gives CASSLEAGGTGELFF.

The chain carries TRBV4-2 and TRBJ2-7; D is unclear. Trimming stripped 0 bases from V and 5 bases from J, with 11 bases between. The CDR3 sequence is 14 residues long. The germline V gene encodes CDR1 LGHNA and CDR2 YNFKEQ. Written as DNA, the CDR3 is TGTGCCAGCAGCCAAGAGACCGAAAACGACGAGCAGTACTTC. Translated: CASSQETENDEQYF.

This clone was detected once. This chain uses TRBV27 with TRBJ2-1, with TRBD2 matching over 8 bases. The germline CDR1 and CDR2 sequences are MNHEY and SMNVEV (reference sequence). Trimming removed 6 bases from V and 7 bases from J; junction bases left unmatched: 5. This CDR3 spans 13 amino acids. CDR3 loop: CASRGLGINEQFF. In DNA, the CDR3 is TGTGCCAGCAGGGGACTAGGGATAAATGAGCAGTTCTTC.

The chain employs TRBV4-1 and TRBJ2-7; 10 bases are shared with TRBD2. Germline V lookup: CDR1 MGHRA, CDR2 YSYEKL. The CDR3 extends over 15 amino acids. V shed 4 bases and J 7 bases; nucleotides not matched to a gene: 10. Written as DNA, the CDR3 is TGCGCCAGCAGCCCACTACTAGCGGGGCCTAAAGAGCAGTACTTC. As protein: CASSPLLAGPKEQYF.

The chain links TRBV28 to TRBJ2-2; 8 bases fit TRBD2. V was pared by 6 bases and J by 5 bases, with 11 bases of the junction left unmatched. The CDR3 covers 16 residues. Per the germline V gene, CDR1 is MDHEN and CDR2 is SYDVKM. CDR3 sequence: CASSPTSGGGTGELFF. CDR3 sequence (DNA): TGTGCCAGCAGCCCTACTAGCGGAGGGGGGACCGGGGAGCTGTTTTTT.

The chain has TRBV28 and TRBJ2-1; 8 nucleotides align to TRBD1. V was pared by 5 bases and J by 6 bases, with 15 bases of the junction left unmatched. CDR3 length equals 17 residues. Germline V gene lookup returns CDR1 MDHEN and CDR2 SYDVKM. In DNA form, the CDR3 reads TGTGCCAGCAGTCACCTCCTCGGACAGGGTAATACCAATGAGCAGTTCTTC. Its translation: CASSHLLGQGNTNEQFF.

V and J are TRBV29-1 and TRBJ2-1; 7 nucleotides align to TRBD2. Germline-derived CDR1 and CDR2 are SQVTM and ANQGSEA. This CDR3 has 14 residues. Losses at the gene ends were 4 bases for V and 8 bases for J; bases not matched to a gene: 11. In DNA, the CDR3 is TGCAGCGTTGTGGTTCAACGTACTAGCGATGAGCAGTTCTTC. Its protein product is CSVVVQRTSDEQFF.

The chain has TRBV6-5 and TRBJ1-5; D ambiguous. Germline lookup yields CDR1 MNHEY and CDR2 SVGAGI. Trimming shortened V by 6 bases and J by 3 bases, and 9 bases separated the two germline ends. The length of the CDR3 is 13 residues. This CDR3 reads CASRDRINQPQHF. The CDR3 DNA reads TGTGCCAGCAGGGACCGAATCAATCAGCCCCAGCATTTT.